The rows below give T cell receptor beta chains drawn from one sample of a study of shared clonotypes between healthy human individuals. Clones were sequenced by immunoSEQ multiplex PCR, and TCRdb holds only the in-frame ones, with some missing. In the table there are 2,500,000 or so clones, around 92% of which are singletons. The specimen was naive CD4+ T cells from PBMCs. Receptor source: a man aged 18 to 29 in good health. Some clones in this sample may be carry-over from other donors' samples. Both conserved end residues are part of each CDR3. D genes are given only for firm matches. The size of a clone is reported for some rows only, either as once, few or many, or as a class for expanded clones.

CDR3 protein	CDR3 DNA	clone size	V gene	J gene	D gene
CAIRRAASYEQYF	TGTGCCATCAGACGAGCGGCAAGCTACGAGCAGTACTTC	NA	TRBV10-3	TRBJ2-7	NA
CASSPRSGRAYSSGELFF	TGTGCCAGCAGCCCAAGAAGCGGGAGGGCCTATTCGTCCGGGGAGCTGTTTTTT	NA	TRBV11-2	TRBJ2-2	TRBD2
CASSSGTSGRRKETQYF	TGTGCCAGCAGCTCCGGGACTAGCGGGAGAAGGAAGGAGACCCAGTACTTC	NA	TRBV5-4	TRBJ2-5	TRBD2
CASSPLDPGPYEQYF	TGTGCCAGCAGTCCGCTCGACCCGGGACCCTACGAGCAGTACTTC	NA	TRBV6-5	TRBJ2-7	NA
CAWCWSGANVLTF	TGTGCCTGGTGCTGGTCTGGGGCCAACGTCCTGACTTTC	NA	TRBV30	TRBJ2-6	NA
CASSLGGGSSTGELFF	TGTGCCAGCAGCTTGGGTGGCGGGAGTAGCACCGGGGAGCTGTTTTTT	once	TRBV5-4	TRBJ2-2	TRBD2
CATSRGGAGGRDNEQFF	TGTGCCACCAGCCGGGGAGGGGCGGGAGGCCGCGACAATGAGCAGTTCTTC	NA	TRBV15	TRBJ2-1	TRBD2
CASSGDIPYGYTF	TGTGCCAGCAGTGGGGACATTCCCTATGGCTACACCTTC	NA	TRBV28	TRBJ1-2	NA
CASSLDKGWGNTIYF	TGTGCCAGCAGCTTAGATAAAGGTTGGGGCAACACCATATATTTT	once	TRBV7-2	TRBJ1-3	NA
CASSARQGLNTEAFF	TGCGCCAGCAGCGCCCGACAGGGGTTGAACACTGAAGCTTTCTTT	NA	TRBV5-1	TRBJ1-1	TRBD1
CASSLSGPSGHNEQFF	TGTGCCAGCAGCTTAAGTGGGCCTAGCGGGCACAATGAGCAGTTCTTC	NA	TRBV7-7	TRBJ2-1	TRBD2
CASSDGGVAYF	TGTGCCAGCAGTGACGGGGGGGTTGCGTATTTT	NA	TRBV6-4	TRBJ2-3	TRBD2
CASSEALAGGETQYF	TGTGCCAGCAGTGAAGCGCTGGCAGGGGGGGAGACCCAGTACTTC	NA	TRBV2	TRBJ2-5	NA
CASRLAGVFGGETQYF	TGTGCCAGCAGACTAGCGGGAGTATTTGGGGGCGAGACCCAGTACTTC	once	TRBV2	TRBJ2-5	TRBD2
CASSPPRGGRAADTQYF	TGTGCCAGCAGCCCACCCCGGGGCGGGAGGGCCGCAGATACGCAGTATTTT	once	TRBV7-8	TRBJ2-3	TRBD2
CASSIRLNTEAFF	TGTGCCAGTAGTATACGGCTGAACACTGAAGCTTTCTTT	NA	TRBV19	TRBJ1-1	NA
CASSLPNGVVETQYF	TGTGCCAGCAGCCTTCCCAATGGGGTAGTGGAGACCCAGTACTTC	once	TRBV7-9	TRBJ2-5	NA
CASTPGLEDTQYF	TGTGCCAGCACCCCCGGGTTGGAAGATACGCAGTATTTT	NA	TRBV18	TRBJ2-3	NA
CASRPGQINEKLFF	TGTGCCAGCAGGCCGGGACAGATTAATGAAAAACTGTTTTTT	NA	TRBV28	TRBJ1-4	TRBD1
CASSLGSGTRLNEQFF	TGTGCCAGCAGCTTAGGTTCCGGGACTAGACTCAATGAGCAGTTCTTC	NA	TRBV7-3	TRBJ2-1	TRBD2
CASSAQQGESGLTHHYEQYF	TGTGCCAGCAGCGCTCAACAGGGAGAATCAGGGCTTACGCATCACTACGAGCAGTACTTC	NA	TRBV21-1	TRBJ2-7	NA
CSVGTGGFHPSTDTQYF	TGCAGCGTCGGGACAGGGGGCTTCCACCCTTCCACAGATACGCAGTATTTT	NA	TRBV29-1	TRBJ2-3	TRBD1
CASQPRDRITDTQYF	TGTGCCAGCCAACCCCGGGACAGAATTACAGATACGCAGTATTTT	NA	TRBV27	TRBJ2-3	TRBD1
CASSWTRGSNQPQHF	TGTGCCAGCAGTTGGACCCGAGGAAGCAATCAGCCCCAGCATTTT	NA	TRBV2	TRBJ1-5	NA
CASSNRTRGFAKNIQYF	TGTGCCAGCAGTAACAGGACTAGGGGGTTTGCCAAAAACATTCAGTACTTC	NA	TRBV28	TRBJ2-4	NA
CASSLGTSGRTYEQFF	TGTGCCAGCAGCTTGGGGACTAGCGGGAGGACCTATGAGCAGTTCTTC	NA	TRBV5-4	TRBJ2-1	TRBD2
CASSTARGTYEQYF	TGTGCCAGCTCCACCGCGAGGGGGACCTACGAGCAGTACTTC	NA	TRBV18	TRBJ2-7	NA
CASRSSGVHGYTF	TGTGCCAGCAGGTCATCAGGGGTACATGGCTACACCTTC	NA	TRBV27	TRBJ1-2	NA
CASRHLRTLNEQFF	TGTGCCAGCAGACACCTCCGGACGTTGAATGAGCAGTTCTTC	NA	TRBV4-2	TRBJ2-1	NA